What follows is one TCR beta chain and its context. Antigen specificity is unknown. This specimen comes from a study of T cells after yellow fever vaccination. Study outcomes and limitations: Clonotypes found in both CD4 and CD8 compartments made up a small share.

The CDR3 runs to 13 residues. V shed 6 bases and J shed 4 bases, with 12 bases lying between them. In germline, CDR1 is ENHRY, CDR2 SYGVKD. TCRdb processed the 5' RACE reads anew with MiXCR; each CDR3 protein has one entry. This sample has more than 300,000 distinct CDR3 sequences, with 9.5% to 12% found just once. The V call is TRBV10-3, the J call TRBJ2-5; D could derive from TRBD1 or TRBD2 (5 bases each). The input for sequencing was CD4+ T cells sorted from PBMCs, taken 45 days after the yellow fever booster vaccination. This TCR was sampled from a man between 18 and 29 years old who received the YFV17D yellow fever vaccine. The CDR3 bases are TGTGCCATCAGCGGGGTTAGGGGAGAGACCCAGTACTTC. This codes for CAISGVRGETQYF.